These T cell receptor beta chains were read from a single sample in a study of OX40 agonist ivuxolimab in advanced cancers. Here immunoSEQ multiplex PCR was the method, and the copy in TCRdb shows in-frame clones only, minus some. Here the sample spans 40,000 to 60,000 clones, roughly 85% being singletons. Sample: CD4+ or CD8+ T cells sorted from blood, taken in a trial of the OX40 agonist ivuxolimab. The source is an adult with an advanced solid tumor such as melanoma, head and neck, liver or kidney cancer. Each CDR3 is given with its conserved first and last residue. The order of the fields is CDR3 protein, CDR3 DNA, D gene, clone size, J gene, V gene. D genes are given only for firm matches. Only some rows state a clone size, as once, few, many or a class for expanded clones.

CDR3aa: CASSSHLDPRLGYTF
CDR3nt: TGTGCCAGCAGTTCCCACCTGGACCCTCGCCTGGGCTACACCTTC
d_gene: -
abundance: -
j_gene: TRBJ1-2
v_gene: TRBV7-9

CDR3aa: CASSPQGFLFSGANVLTF
CDR3nt: TGTGCCAGCAGCCCGCAGGGGTTTCTTTTCTCTGGGGCCAACGTCCTGACTTTC
d_gene: -
abundance: -
j_gene: TRBJ2-6
v_gene: TRBV28

CDR3aa: CASSLPDRVGETQYF
CDR3nt: TGTGCCAGCAGCTTACCGGACAGGGTCGGAGAGACCCAGTACTTC
d_gene: TRBD1
abundance: -
j_gene: TRBJ2-5
v_gene: TRBV7-6

CDR3aa: CSVDQGWGRGGYTF
CDR3nt: TGCAGCGTTGATCAGGGCTGGGGTAGGGGTGGCTACACCTTC
d_gene: -
abundance: medium-sized
j_gene: TRBJ1-2
v_gene: TRBV29-1

CDR3aa: CASRTGGTEAFF
CDR3nt: TGTGCCAGCAGGACAGGAGGCACTGAAGCTTTCTTT
d_gene: -
abundance: once
j_gene: TRBJ1-1
v_gene: TRBV27

CDR3aa: CASSIVESTGELFF
CDR3nt: TGTGCCAGTAGTATAGTGGAGTCGACCGGGGAGCTGTTTTTT
d_gene: -
abundance: -
j_gene: TRBJ2-2
v_gene: TRBV19

CDR3aa: CASAPGQGYETQYF
CDR3nt: TGCGCCAGCGCCCCGGGACAGGGGTACGAGACCCAGTACTTC
d_gene: TRBD1
abundance: -
j_gene: TRBJ2-5
v_gene: TRBV5-1

CDR3aa: CASSVVEGGHNEQFF
CDR3nt: TGTGCCAGCAGCGTAGTTGAGGGGGGGCACAATGAGCAGTTCTTC
d_gene: -
abundance: -
j_gene: TRBJ2-1
v_gene: TRBV9

CDR3aa: CASSYSGTVPHYEQYF
CDR3nt: TGTGCCAGCAGTTACTCTGGGACAGTTCCACACTACGAGCAGTACTTC
d_gene: TRBD1
abundance: -
j_gene: TRBJ2-7
v_gene: TRBV6-5

CDR3aa: CAWSNREVISYEQYF
CDR3nt: TGTGCCTGGAGTAACAGGGAAGTAATCTCCTACGAGCAGTACTTC
d_gene: -
abundance: -
j_gene: TRBJ2-7
v_gene: TRBV30

CDR3aa: CASSPGAGYGYTF
CDR3nt: TGTGCCAGCAGCCCAGGGGCCGGTTATGGCTACACCTTC
d_gene: -
abundance: -
j_gene: TRBJ1-2
v_gene: TRBV7-9

CDR3aa: CASSFVPGNQPQHF
CDR3nt: TGTGCCAGCAGTTTCGTCCCAGGGAATCAGCCCCAGCATTTT
d_gene: -
abundance: -
j_gene: TRBJ1-5
v_gene: TRBV28

CDR3aa: CATSYTGPGYGYTF
CDR3nt: TGTGCCACCTCCTATACAGGGCCGGGCTATGGCTACACCTTC
d_gene: -
abundance: -
j_gene: TRBJ1-2
v_gene: TRBV2